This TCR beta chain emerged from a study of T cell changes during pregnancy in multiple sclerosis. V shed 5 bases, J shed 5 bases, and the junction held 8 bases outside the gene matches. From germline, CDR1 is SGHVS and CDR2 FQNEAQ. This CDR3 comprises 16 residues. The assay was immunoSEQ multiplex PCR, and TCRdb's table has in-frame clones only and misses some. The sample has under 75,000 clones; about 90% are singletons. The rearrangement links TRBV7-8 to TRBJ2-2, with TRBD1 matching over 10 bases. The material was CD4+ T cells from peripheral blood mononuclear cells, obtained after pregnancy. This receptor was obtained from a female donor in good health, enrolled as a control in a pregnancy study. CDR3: CASSTQGQGGTGELFF. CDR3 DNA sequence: TGTGCCAGCAGCACACAAGGACAGGGGGGGACCGGGGAGCTGTTTTTT.